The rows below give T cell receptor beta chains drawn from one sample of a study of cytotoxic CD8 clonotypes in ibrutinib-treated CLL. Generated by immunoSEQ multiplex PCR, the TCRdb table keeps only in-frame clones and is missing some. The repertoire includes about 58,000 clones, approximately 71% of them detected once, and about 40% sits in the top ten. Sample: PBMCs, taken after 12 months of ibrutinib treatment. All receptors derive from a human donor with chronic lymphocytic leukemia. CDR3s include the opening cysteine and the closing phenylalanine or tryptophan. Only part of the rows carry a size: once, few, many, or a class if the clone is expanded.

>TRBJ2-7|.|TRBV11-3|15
CASSLRPGPGYEQYF
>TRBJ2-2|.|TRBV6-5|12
CASSRGAGELFF
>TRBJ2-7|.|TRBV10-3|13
CATRTSGEGEQYF
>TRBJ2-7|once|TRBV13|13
CASSHQVAYEQYF
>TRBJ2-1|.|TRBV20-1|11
CSARPEDEQFF
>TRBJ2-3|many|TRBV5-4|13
CASSWTGEDTQYF
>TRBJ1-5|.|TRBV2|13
CASSETNNQPQHF
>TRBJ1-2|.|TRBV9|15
CASSPGGSTLYGYTF
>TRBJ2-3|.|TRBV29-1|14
CSGGLAGSTDTQYF
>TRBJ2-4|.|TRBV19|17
CASSIGVGRGAKNIQYF
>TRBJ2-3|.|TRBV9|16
CASSIGLAGNTDTQYF
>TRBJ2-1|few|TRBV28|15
CASSLPRDFGNEQFF
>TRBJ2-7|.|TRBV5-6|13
CASSMTPSYEQYF
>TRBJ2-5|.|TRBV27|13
CASSFEGAETQYF
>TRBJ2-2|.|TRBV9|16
CASSEASGRSPGELFF
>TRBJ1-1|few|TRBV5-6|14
CASSPGGGITEAFF
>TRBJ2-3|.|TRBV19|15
CASSGNRERTDTQYF
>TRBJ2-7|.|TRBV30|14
CAWSVRLQGREQYF
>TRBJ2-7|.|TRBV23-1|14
CASSQGAGSYEQYF
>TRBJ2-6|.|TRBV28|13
CATCRSGANVLTF
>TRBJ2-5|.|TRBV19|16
CASSTTGGEGQETQYF
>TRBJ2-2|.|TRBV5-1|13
CASRGTHTGELFF
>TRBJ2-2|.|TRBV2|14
CASMRERNTGELFF
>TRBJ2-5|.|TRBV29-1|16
CSVEDRSLAVRETQYF
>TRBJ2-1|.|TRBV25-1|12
CASSDLNNEQFF
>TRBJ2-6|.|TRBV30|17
CAWSRGSPGAGANVLTF
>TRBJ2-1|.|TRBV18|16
CASSLEGQGNYNEQFF
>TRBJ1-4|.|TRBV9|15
CASSPRQEVNEKLFF
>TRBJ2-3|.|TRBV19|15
CASSLAGGLTDTQYF
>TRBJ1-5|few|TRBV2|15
CASSERGNGNQPQHF
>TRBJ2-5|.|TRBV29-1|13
CSVEATVQETQYF
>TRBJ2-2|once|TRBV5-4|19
CASSSPSGRAESGAGELFF
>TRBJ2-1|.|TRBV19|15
CASSTQEDWDNEQFF
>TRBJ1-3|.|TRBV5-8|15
CASSFPTGRGNTIYF
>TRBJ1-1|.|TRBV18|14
CASSEDRTNTEAFF
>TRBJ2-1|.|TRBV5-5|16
CASTQPGVSSYNEQFF
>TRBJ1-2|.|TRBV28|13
CAAEGFTHYGYTF
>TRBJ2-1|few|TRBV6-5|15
CASRLTAGANLEQFF
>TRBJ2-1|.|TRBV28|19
CASSRPGLAGGWSYNEQFF
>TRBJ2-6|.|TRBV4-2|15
CASSPLNSGANVLTF
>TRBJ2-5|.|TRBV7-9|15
CASSSQTSGSETQYF
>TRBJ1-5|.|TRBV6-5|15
CASSFRTAVSAPQHF
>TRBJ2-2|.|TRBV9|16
CASSVGARAGTGELFF
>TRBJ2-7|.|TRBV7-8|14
CASSISRAPYEQYF
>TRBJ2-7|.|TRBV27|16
CASTTRSRDSSYEQYF
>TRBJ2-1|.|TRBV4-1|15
CASSQDAADPNEQFF
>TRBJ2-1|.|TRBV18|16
CASSPVIAGGYNEQFF